The T cell receptor (beta chain) under discussion was sequenced for a study of lymphopenia after photon versus proton radiotherapy. The table came from immunoSEQ multiplex PCR; TCRdb's copy has only in-frame clones and leaves some out. The sample includes roughly 42,000 clones, 85% to 90% of them seen just once. The germline gives CDR1 SGHAT, CDR2 FQNNGV. Germline trimming cut 1 base from V and 1 base from J; bases unmatched to any gene: 4. The CDR3 covers 15 residues. Study-wide points: Proton therapy kept repertoires fairly stable, unlike photons, which gained effector/memory cells. Only patients who died were analyzed for survival; proton advantage is unproven.

This clone was detected once. Its cognate antigen is unknown. This specimen was peripheral blood, taken from a patient treated with photon-based radiotherapy. The V gene is TRBV11-2, the J gene TRBJ2-7, with TRBD2 matching 7 bases. The sequence was collected from a man aged 35-49 years with gastric cancer. DNA of the CDR3: TGTGCCAGCAGCTTAGCCGGGGGGAAGTCCTACGAGCAGTACTTC. It translates to CASSLAGGKSYEQYF.